This T cell receptor beta chain was sequenced for a study of T cell changes during pregnancy in multiple sclerosis. Here immunoSEQ multiplex PCR was the method, and the copy in TCRdb shows in-frame clones only, minus some. The sample has about 67,000 clones; roughly 92% are singletons. Trimming pared 2 bases from V and 0 bases from J, leaving 8 bases between. The CDR3 has 15 residues. Germline V gene data show CDR1 as MNHEY and CDR2 as SMNVEV (reference sequence). The source material was peripheral blood, sampled in the second trimester of pregnancy. The chain uses TRBV27 and TRBJ2-1; D perhaps matches TRBD1 (6 bases). The clonotype originates from a female donor with multiple sclerosis, enrolled in a pregnancy study. CDR3 bases: TGTGCCAGCAGTTTAGCGGACAGCTCCTACAATGAGCAGTTCTTC. This translates into CASSLADSSYNEQFF.